Detailed here is one T cell receptor beta chain. This sample stems from a study of blood T cell repertoires in COVID-19. The CDR3 is 16 residues long. The V end lost 0 bases, the J end lost 1 base, and 10 bases lay between the germline ends. Germline V CDR1 and CDR2: SGDLS, YYNGEE. Per the original methods: From reference gene primer amplification, estimates of nucleated cell counts were derived. Only in-frame clones appear in the TCRdb table, and some are missing; sequencing was by immunoSEQ multiplex PCR. The DNA was the basis for D and trimming; V, J and clone size are from that table. The sample lists a few hundred thousand clones, about nine tenths occurring once.

This sequence joins TRBV9 and TRBJ2-2; tentatively, D is TRBD1 (6 bases). The receptor was isolated from a woman in her thirties who had recovered from COVID-19. Sequenced input: peripheral blood. In DNA, the CDR3 is TGTGCCAGCAGCGTAGACCCGGGACAGAACACCGGGGAGCTGTTTTTT. Encoded protein: CASSVDPGQNTGELFF.